This TCR beta chain stems from a study of cytomegalovirus exposure and HLA in healthy donors. Points from the study as a whole: In a later analysis, most CMV-associated TCR beta chains appeared HLA-restricted.

With 60 Vbeta and 13 Jbeta primers, the PCR was carried out. Assay: immunoSEQ multiplex PCR; the TCRdb copy retains only in-frame clones and omits some. This table has 120,000 to 150,000 clones, roughly 84% appearing once. Germline CDR1 reads MGHRA; CDR2 reads YSYEKL. This CDR3 has 15 amino acids. Unmatched junction bases numbered 5, after V lost 3 bases and J lost 4 bases. This clone appeared a few times. The antigen remains undetermined. The J gene is TRBJ1-5, the V gene TRBV4-1, with 8 bases identical to TRBD1. The receptor's source is a boy aged 2-15 years in good health and CMV-seronegative. Material for sequencing was PBMCs. The CDR3 DNA is TGCGCCAGCAGCCATGGACAGGGCCAAAATCAGCCCCAGCATTTT. As protein: CASSHGQGQNQPQHF.